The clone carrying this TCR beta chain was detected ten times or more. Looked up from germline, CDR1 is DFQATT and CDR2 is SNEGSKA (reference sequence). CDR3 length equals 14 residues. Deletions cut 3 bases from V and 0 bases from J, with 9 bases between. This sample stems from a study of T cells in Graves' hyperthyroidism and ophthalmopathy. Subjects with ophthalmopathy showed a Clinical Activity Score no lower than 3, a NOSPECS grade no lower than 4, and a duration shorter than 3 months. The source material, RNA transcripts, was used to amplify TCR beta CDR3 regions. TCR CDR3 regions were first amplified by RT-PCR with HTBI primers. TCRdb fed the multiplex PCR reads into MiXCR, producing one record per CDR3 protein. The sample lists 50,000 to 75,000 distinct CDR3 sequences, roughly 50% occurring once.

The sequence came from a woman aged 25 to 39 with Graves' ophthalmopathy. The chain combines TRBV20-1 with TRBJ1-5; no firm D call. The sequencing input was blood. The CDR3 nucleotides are TGCAGTGCTAGTGGGTGGACTAGCAATCAGCCCCAGCATTTT. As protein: CSASGWTSNQPQHF.